The 11 T cell receptor beta chains in this list originate from one sample, sequenced in a study of T-cell memory formation after mild COVID-19. TCRdb re-derived calls from the 5' RACE reads in MiXCR, one entry per CDR3 protein. The sample lists 130,000 to 150,000 distinct CDR3 sequences, 19% occurring once. Sample: PBMCs or a T cell subset sorted from them (not recorded which). These receptors originate from an adult woman who had mild COVID-19 (a few samples of this study predate the infection). Cell type and time point are not known.

This clonotype occurred a few times. The V and J genes are TRBV6-5 and TRBJ1-1; D unresolved. The V end lost 6 bases, the J end lost 0 bases, and 14 bases lay between the germline ends. Looked up from germline, CDR1 is MNHEY and CDR2 is SVGAGI. The CDR3 is 15 amino acids. CDR3 sequence reads: CASSRGPAMNTEAFF. CDR3 nucleotide sequence: TGTGCCAGCAGCAGAGGGCCGGCTATGAACACTGAAGCTTTCTTT.

This clonotype has more than one count but fewer than ten. The chain recombines TRBV18 with TRBJ1-1, with a tentative D call TRBD1 (6 bases). The CDR3 covers 14 residues. CDR1 is KGHSH, CDR2 LQKENI, per germline. V gave up 6 bases and J gave up 4 bases, with 15 bases separating them. In nucleotides, the CDR3 is TGTGCCAGCTCGCCGCAGGGGAAGTCCACTGAAGCTTTCTTT. It translates to CASSPQGKSTEAFF.

This sequence joins TRBV5-1 and TRBJ2-1; the match to TRBD2 covers 12 bases. Germline-derived CDR1 and CDR2 are SGHRS and YFSETQ. Trimming at V came to 0 bases and at J to 10 bases, leaving 5 bases not matched to a gene. This CDR3 has 15 residues. The CDR3 region has the DNA TGCGCCAGCAGCTTGGCTAGCGGGGGGGCCGGGGAGCAGTTCTTC. Protein: CASSLASGGAGEQFF.

The CDR3 region is CASSPAWGGEETQYF. Here the CDR3 DNA reads TGCGCCAGCAGCCCCGCCTGGGGCGGGGAAGAGACCCAGTACTTC. The J gene is TRBJ2-5, the V gene TRBV5-1; D might be TRBD2 (6 bases). V dropped 4 bases and J dropped 3 bases, with 16 bases sitting between them. CDR1 and CDR2 from the germline V gene are SGHRS and YFSETQ. The CDR3 has 15 residues.

This clonotype came up a few times. The chain links TRBV6-5 to TRBJ2-7, with 9 nucleotides matching TRBD2. V was pared by 0 bases and J by 4 bases, with 10 bases of the junction left unmatched. Germline lookup yields CDR1 MNHEY and CDR2 SVGAGI. The CDR3 extends over 17 amino acids. The CDR3: CASSYSTLGAGGYEQYF. The CDR3 DNA reads as TGTGCCAGCAGTTACTCGACGCTAGGAGCGGGAGGTTACGAGCAGTACTTC.

This clonotype has more than one count but fewer than ten. The V gene is TRBV15, the J gene TRBJ2-7; D is unresolved. The CDR3 runs 14 residues. Between the trimmed V and J ends, which lost 0 bases and 3 bases, there was a span of 9 bases. Per the germline V gene, CDR1 is LNHNV and CDR2 is YYDKDF (reference sequence). The CDR3 nucleotides read TGTGCCACCAGCAGAGATCTGGGTCTCTACGAGCAGTACTTC. The encoded protein is CATSRDLGLYEQYF.

This clonotype was seen only a few times. V is TRBV11-3 and J is TRBJ2-3; no definite D call. V was pared by 4 bases and J by 4 bases, with 6 bases between. Per the germline V gene, CDR1 is SGHNT and CDR2 is YENEEA. CDR3 length: 12 amino acids. The CDR3 sequence is CASSSNSDTQYF. For the CDR3, the DNA is TGTGCCAGCAGCTCTAACTCAGATACGCAGTATTTT.

The chain carries TRBV5-1 and TRBJ1-5; 8 bases are a match to TRBD1. The germline gives CDR1 SGHRS, CDR2 YFSETQ. Trimming at V came to 4 bases and at J to 4 bases, leaving 10 bases not matched to a gene. This CDR3 contains 16 residues. The CDR3 region has the DNA TGCGCCAGCAGCCCCGGAGGGGGACAGGAGAATCAGCCCCAGCATTTT. Amino acids: CASSPGGGQENQPQHF.

V usage is TRBV24-1 and J usage is TRBJ2-5; D perhaps matches TRBD2 (6 bases). CDR3 length equals 15 residues. Trimming stripped 5 bases from V and 5 bases from J, with 17 bases between. The germline V gene has CDR1 KGHDR and CDR2 SFDVKD. The CDR3 DNA is TGTGCCACCAGTGGGGGCGGGGCCCCGCCGGAGACCCAGTACTTC. Protein: CATSGGGAPPETQYF.

This clonotype was detected a few times. This rearrangement joins TRBV18 to TRBJ1-1, with D unresolved. CDR3 size: 13 residues. Germline lookup yields CDR1 KGHSH and CDR2 LQKENI. The V and J ends lost 5 bases and 5 bases respectively, with 12 bases between them. The DNA for the CDR3 is TGTGCCAGCTCAACGCGGGATCTGACTGAAGCTTTCTTT. This translates into CASSTRDLTEAFF.

This clonotype occurred a few times. Here the CDR3 DNA reads TGTGCCAGCAGTTTACCGACAGGGGGCGAGACCCAGTACTTC. Protein: CASSLPTGGETQYF. This chain connects TRBV28 to TRBJ2-5, with 10 bases matching TRBD1. Trimming took 2 bases from V and 5 from J; bases not matched to a gene: 2. Germline V gene lookup returns CDR1 MDHEN and CDR2 SYDVKM. This CDR3 contains 14 residues.